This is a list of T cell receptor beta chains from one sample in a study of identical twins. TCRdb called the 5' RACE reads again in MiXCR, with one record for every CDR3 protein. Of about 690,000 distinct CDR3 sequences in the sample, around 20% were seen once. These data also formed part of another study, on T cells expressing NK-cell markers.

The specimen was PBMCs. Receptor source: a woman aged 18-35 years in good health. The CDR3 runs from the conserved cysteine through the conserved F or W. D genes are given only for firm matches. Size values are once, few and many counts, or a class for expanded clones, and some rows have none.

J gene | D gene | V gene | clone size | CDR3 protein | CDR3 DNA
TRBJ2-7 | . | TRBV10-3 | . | CAISEDRSYEQYF | TGTGCCATCAGTGAGGACAGGAGCTACGAGCAGTACTTC
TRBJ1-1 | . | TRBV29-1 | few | CSVEDSTVNTEAFF | TGCAGCGTTGAAGATTCGACGGTGAACACTGAAGCTTTCTTT
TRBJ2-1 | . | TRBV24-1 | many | CASARRRSDNEQFF | TGTGCCAGCGCAAGGCGGCGTTCCGACAATGAGCAGTTCTTC
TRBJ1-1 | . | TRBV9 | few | CASSVIRENTEAFF | TGTGCCAGCAGCGTAATCAGAGAGAACACTGAAGCTTTCTTT
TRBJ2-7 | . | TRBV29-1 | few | CSVQPSGVRNEQYF | TGCAGCGTTCAGCCGTCTGGGGTGAGAAACGAGCAGTACTTC
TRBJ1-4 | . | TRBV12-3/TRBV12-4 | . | CASSLRAVTYEKLFF | TGTGCCAGCAGTTTACGGGCAGTTACTTATGAAAAACTGTTTTTT
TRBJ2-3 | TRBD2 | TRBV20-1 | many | CSARDTRGGRDTQYF | TGCAGTGCTAGAGATACGCGGGGGGGGAGGGATACGCAGTATTTT
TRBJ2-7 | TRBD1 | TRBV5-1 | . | CASSLFTGVGYEQYF | TGCGCCAGCAGCTTGTTCACAGGGGTCGGATACGAGCAGTACTTC
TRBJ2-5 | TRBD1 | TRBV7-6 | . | CASSFPRYGQGSMETQYF | TGTGCCAGCAGCTTTCCGCGATATGGACAGGGGTCCATGGAGACCCAGTACTTC
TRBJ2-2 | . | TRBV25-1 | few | CASSDTRSNGELFF | TGTGCCAGCAGTGATACTAGATCCAACGGGGAGCTGTTTTTT
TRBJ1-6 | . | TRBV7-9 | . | CASSLPGRQNSPLHF | TGTGCCAGCAGCTTACCGGGCAGGCAAAATTCACCCCTCCACTTT
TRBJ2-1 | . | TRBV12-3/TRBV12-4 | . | CASRGISTPSYNEQFF | TGTGCCAGCAGAGGCATTAGTACACCCTCCTACAATGAGCAGTTCTTC
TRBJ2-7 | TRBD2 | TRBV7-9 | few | CASSPPVGSGTYEQYF | TGTGCCAGCAGCCCCCCGGTTGGTAGCGGGACCTACGAGCAGTACTTC
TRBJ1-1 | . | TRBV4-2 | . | CASSPKGLNTEAFF | TGTGCCAGCAGCCCAAAAGGTCTGAACACTGAAGCTTTCTTT
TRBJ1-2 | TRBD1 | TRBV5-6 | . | CASSGRQGVGYGYTF | TGTGCCAGCAGCGGACGACAGGGAGTCGGCTATGGCTACACCTTC
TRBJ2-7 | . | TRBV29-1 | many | CSVEGPSSYEQYF | TGCAGCGTTGAAGGGCCCAGCTCCTACGAGCAGTACTTC
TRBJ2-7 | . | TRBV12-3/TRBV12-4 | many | CASSLGLTGTYEQYF | TGTGCCAGCAGTTTAGGATTGACAGGTACCTACGAGCAGTACTTC
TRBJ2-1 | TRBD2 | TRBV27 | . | CASSYLAGGGNEQFF | TGTGCCAGCAGTTATCTAGCGGGGGGTGGGAATGAGCAGTTCTTC
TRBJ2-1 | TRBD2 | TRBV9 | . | CASSVAVAGWNEQFF | TGTGCCAGCAGCGTAGCGGTAGCGGGGTGGAATGAGCAGTTCTTC
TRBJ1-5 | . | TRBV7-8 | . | CASSLAKRTNQPQHF | TGTGCCAGCAGCTTAGCGAAGAGAACGAACCAGCCCCAGCATTTT
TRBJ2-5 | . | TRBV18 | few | CASSPPVGLRETQYF | TGTGCCAGCTCACCACCGGTGGGCCTTCGAGAGACCCAGTACTTC
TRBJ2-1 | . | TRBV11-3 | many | CASSGRKGYNEQFF | TGTGCCAGCAGCGGCCGAAAGGGGTACAATGAGCAGTTCTTC
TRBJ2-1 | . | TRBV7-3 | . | CASSQTRGVYNEQFF | TGTGCCAGCAGCCAAACTAGGGGGGTCTACAATGAGCAGTTCTTC
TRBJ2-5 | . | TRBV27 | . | CASRQYLGSGETQYF | TGTGCCAGCAGACAATACTTGGGGAGCGGCGAGACCCAGTACTTC
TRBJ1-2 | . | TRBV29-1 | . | CSVQGTPTNYGYTF | TGCAGCGTTCAAGGGACACCCACTAACTATGGCTACACCTTC
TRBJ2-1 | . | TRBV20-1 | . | CSASPQGRVSYNEQFF | TGCAGTGCGAGCCCCCAGGGCCGAGTCTCCTACAATGAGCAGTTCTTC
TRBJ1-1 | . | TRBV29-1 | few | CSGTQMNTEAFF | TGCAGCGGTACCCAAATGAACACTGAAGCTTTCTTT
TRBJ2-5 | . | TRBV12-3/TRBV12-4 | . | CASNIAVQETQYF | TGTGCCAGCAACATAGCGGTGCAAGAGACCCAGTACTTC
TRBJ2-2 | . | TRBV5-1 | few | CASSLVPRSSGSNTGELFF | TGCGCCAGCAGCTTGGTCCCGCGGAGTTCAGGGTCGAACACCGGGGAGCTGTTTTTT
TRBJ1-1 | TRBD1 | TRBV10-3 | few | CAIRGTGKTAFF | TGTGCCATCAGGGGGACAGGGAAGACAGCTTTCTTT
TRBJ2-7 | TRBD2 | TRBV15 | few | CATSSGLVREQYF | TGTGCCACTAGCTCGGGACTAGTCCGCGAGCAGTACTTC
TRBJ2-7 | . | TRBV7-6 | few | CASSLSPVAQDHEQYF | TGTGCCAGCAGCTTATCCCCAGTCGCCCAGGACCACGAGCAGTACTTC
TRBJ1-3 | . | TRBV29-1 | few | CSVAFSGNTIYF | TGCAGCGTTGCATTCTCCGGAAACACCATATATTTT
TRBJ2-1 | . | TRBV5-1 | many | CASSLGLAYYNEQFF | TGCGCCAGCAGCTTGGGGTTAGCGTACTACAATGAGCAGTTCTTC
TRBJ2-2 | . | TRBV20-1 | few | CSASMRGNTGELFF | TGCAGTGCTAGTATGCGAGGGAACACCGGGGAGCTGTTTTTT
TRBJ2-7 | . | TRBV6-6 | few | CASSKGPLYEQYF | TGTGCCAGCTCAAAAGGGCCCCTTTACGAGCAGTACTTC
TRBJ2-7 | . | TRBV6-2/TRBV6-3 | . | CASSYSSGLAYEQYF | TGTGCCAGCAGTTACTCGAGCGGCCTAGCCTACGAGCAGTACTTC
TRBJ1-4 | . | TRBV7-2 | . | CASSLAGLEKLFF | TGTGCCAGCAGCTTAGCGGGGCTTGAAAAACTGTTTTTT
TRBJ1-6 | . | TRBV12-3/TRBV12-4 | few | CASRVSNSPLHF | TGTGCCAGCAGGGTTAGCAATTCACCCCTCCACTTT
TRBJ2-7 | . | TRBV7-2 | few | CASSQVPSAAAYEQYF | TGTGCCAGCAGCCAAGTCCCCAGTGCAGCCGCCTACGAGCAGTACTTC
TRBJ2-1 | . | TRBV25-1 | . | CASSDVRVNEQFF | TGTGCCAGCAGTGATGTCAGGGTAAATGAGCAGTTCTTC
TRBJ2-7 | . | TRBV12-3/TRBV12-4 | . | CASSTQITYEQYF | TGTGCCAGCAGCACCCAGATCACCTACGAGCAGTACTTC
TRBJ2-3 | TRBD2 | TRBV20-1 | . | CSASAGGLGFDTDTQYF | TGCAGTGCTAGTGCGGGAGGTCTAGGCTTTGACACAGATACGCAGTATTTT
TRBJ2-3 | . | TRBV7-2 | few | CASSLVGRTDTQYF | TGTGCCAGCAGCTTGGTAGGGCGGACAGATACGCAGTATTTT
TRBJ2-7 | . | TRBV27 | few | CASSVRGGEQYF | TGTGCCAGCAGTGTCAGGGGTGGCGAGCAGTACTTC
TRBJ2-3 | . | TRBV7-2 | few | CASRAAGTDTQYF | TGTGCCAGCCGGGCAGCCGGCACAGATACGCAGTATTTT